This TCR beta chain was identified during a study of blood T cell repertoires in COVID-19. The overall study: Sources were T cells, B-cell-depleted T cells, or PBMCs; the material itself was cDNA or gDNA.

Germline loops: CDR1 GTSNPN, CDR2 SVGIG (reference sequence). Trimming cost V 5 bases and J 8 bases; bases outside gene matches: 14. The CDR3 has 14 residues. Clones were sequenced by immunoSEQ multiplex PCR, and TCRdb holds only the in-frame ones, with some missing. The profile covers about 230,000 clones, with around 83% appearing a single time and less than 8% taken by the ten largest. The chain combines TRBV30 with TRBJ1-2, with 7 bases that match TRBD1. This clonotype originated in a woman aged 50 to 65 with acute or convalescent COVID-19. The sample was peripheral blood. The CDR3 DNA sequence: TGTGCCTGGGCCCGCCAGGGGGTAGTATTGGGCTACACCTTC. Protein: CAWARQGVVLGYTF.